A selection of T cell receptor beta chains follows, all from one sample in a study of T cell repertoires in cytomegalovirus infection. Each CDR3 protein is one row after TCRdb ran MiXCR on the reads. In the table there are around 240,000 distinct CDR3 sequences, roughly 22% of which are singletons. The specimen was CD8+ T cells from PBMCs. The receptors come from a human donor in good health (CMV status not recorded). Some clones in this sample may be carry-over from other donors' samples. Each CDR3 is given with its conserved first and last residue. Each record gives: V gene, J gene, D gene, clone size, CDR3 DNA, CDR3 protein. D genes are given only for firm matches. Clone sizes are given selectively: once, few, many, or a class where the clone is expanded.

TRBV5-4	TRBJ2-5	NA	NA	TGTGCCAGCAGCGAAATAGGACAGCTAGAGACCCAGTACTTC	CASSEIGQLETQYF
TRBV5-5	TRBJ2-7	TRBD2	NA	TGTGCCAGCAGCTTGGAGCTAGCGGGGTACGAGCAGTACTTC	CASSLELAGYEQYF
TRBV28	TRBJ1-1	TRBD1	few	TGTGCCAGCAGGGACAGGGAGTTGAACACTGAAGCTTTCTTT	CASRDRELNTEAFF
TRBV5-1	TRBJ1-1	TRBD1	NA	TGCGCCAGCAGCCCTTTCGGGACAGCCATAATGAACACTGAAGCTTTCTTT	CASSPFGTAIMNTEAFF
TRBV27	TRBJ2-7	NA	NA	TGTGCCAGCAGTTTCGGCCCCTTCGTCTACGAGCAGTACTTC	CASSFGPFVYEQYF
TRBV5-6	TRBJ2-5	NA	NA	TGTGCCAGCAGCTTTATGCGTGGGGGGGAGACCCAGTACTTC	CASSFMRGGETQYF
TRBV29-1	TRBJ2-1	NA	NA	TGCAGCGTTGAAGAGTTTACTGGCAATGAGCAGTTCTTC	CSVEEFTGNEQFF
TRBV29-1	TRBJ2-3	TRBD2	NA	TGCAGCGTGGGACTAGCGGGGAGCACAGATACGCAGTATTTT	CSVGLAGSTDTQYF
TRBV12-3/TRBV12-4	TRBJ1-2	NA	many	TGTGCCAGCAGTTTAGGCGGGGTCGGCTACACCTTC	CASSLGGVGYTF
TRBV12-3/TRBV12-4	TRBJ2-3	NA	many	TGTGCCAGCAGTGATTTAGATACGCAGTATTTT	CASSDLDTQYF
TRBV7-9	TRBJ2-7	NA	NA	TGTGCCAGCAGCCCCGAAAGGGGGGAGCAGTACTTC	CASSPERGEQYF
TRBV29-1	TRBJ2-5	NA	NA	TGCAGCGGAGAGGGATACGCGGAGACCCAGTACTTC	CSGEGYAETQYF
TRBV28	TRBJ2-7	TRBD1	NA	TGTGCCAGCAATCTCCAGGGGGCGCTCCCCTACGAGCAGTACTTC	CASNLQGALPYEQYF
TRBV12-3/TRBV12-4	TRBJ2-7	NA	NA	TGTGCCAGCAGTCGGAAATCAGGATTCACCGAGCAGTACTTC	CASSRKSGFTEQYF
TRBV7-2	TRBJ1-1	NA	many	TGTGCCAGCAGCTCCACAGGACCGGGGACTGAAGCTTTCTTT	CASSSTGPGTEAFF
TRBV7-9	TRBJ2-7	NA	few	TGTGCCAGCAGCTTTCAGGTCTACGAGCAGTACTTC	CASSFQVYEQYF
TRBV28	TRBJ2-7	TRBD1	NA	TGTGCCAGCAGCCTCAGCAGGGGGACAGGGGGCGGGGAGGGTTGGGAGCAGTACTTC	CASSLSRGTGGGEGWEQYF
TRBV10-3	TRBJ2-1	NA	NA	TGTGCCATCAGTGATAGGCGTGATGAGCAGTTCTTC	CAISDRRDEQFF
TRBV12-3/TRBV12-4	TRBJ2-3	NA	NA	TGTGCCAGCAGTACAACTGAGGGGCAACCCACAGATACGCAGTATTTT	CASSTTEGQPTDTQYF
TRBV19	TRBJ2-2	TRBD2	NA	TGTGCCAGTACCAAGTCCGGACTAGCGGGGGTGAACACCGGGGAGCTGTTTTTT	CASTKSGLAGVNTGELFF
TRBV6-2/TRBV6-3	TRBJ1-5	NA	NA	TGTGCCAGCAGAACCGTTACCTGGGGGCAGGATCTGCCCCAGCATTTT	CASRTVTWGQDLPQHF
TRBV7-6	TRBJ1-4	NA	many	TGTGCCAGCAGCTTAAATGGGGGCTTGGGGGAAAAACTGTTTTTT	CASSLNGGLGEKLFF
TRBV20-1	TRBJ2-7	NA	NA	TGCAGTGCTACTTCGGGGTTAAACTCCTACGAGCAGTACTTC	CSATSGLNSYEQYF
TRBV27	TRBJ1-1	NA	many	TGTGCCAGCAGTCCCGGACGCCTGAACACTGAAGCTTTCTTT	CASSPGRLNTEAFF
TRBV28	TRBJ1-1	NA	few	TGTGCCAGCAGTTTGACAGAAATGAACACTGAAGCTTTCTTT	CASSLTEMNTEAFF
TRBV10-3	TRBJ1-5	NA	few	TGTGCCATCAGTGAGTCGACCGTTAAAAATCAGCCCCAGCATTTT	CAISESTVKNQPQHF
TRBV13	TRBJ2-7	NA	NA	TGTGCCAGCAGCCGGGTGGGCTCCTACGAGCAGTACTTC	CASSRVGSYEQYF
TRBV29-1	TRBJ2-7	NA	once	TGCAGCGTGGAGAAAGGAGACAGGTTTTACGAGCAGTACTTC	CSVEKGDRFYEQYF